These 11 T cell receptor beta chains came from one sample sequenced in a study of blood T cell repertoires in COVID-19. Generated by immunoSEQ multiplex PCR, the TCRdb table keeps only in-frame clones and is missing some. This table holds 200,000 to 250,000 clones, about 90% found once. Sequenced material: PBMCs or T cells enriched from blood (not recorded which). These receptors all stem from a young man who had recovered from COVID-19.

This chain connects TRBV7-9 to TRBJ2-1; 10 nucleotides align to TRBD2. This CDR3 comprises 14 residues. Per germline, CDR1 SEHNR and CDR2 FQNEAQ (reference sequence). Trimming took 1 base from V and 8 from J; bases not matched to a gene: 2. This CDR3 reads CASSLERGGYEQFF. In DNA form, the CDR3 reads TGTGCCAGCAGCTTAGAGCGGGGGGGCTATGAGCAGTTCTTC.

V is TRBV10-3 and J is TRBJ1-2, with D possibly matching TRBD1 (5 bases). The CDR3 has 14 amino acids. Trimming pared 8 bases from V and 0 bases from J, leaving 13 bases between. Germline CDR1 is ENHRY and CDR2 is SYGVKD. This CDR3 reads CAIGPGEANYGYTF. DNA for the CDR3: TGTGCCATCGGGCCGGGGGAAGCTAACTATGGCTACACCTTC.

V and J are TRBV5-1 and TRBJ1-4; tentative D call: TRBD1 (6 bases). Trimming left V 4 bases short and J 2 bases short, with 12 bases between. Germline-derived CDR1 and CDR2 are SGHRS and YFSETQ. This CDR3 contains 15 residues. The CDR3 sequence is CASSRGGSTNEKLFF. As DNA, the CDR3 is TGCGCCAGCAGCCGAGGGGGTTCGACTAATGAAAAACTGTTTTTT.

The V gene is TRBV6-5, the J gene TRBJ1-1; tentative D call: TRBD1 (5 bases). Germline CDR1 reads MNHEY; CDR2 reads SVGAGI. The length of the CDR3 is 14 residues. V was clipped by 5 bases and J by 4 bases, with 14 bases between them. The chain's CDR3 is CASSRTGAFTEAFF. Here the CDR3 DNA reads TGTGCCAGCAGTCGAACAGGCGCGTTCACTGAAGCTTTCTTT.

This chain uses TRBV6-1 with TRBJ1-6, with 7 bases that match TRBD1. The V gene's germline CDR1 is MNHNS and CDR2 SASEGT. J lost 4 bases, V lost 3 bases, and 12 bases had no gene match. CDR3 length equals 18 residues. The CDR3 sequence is CASSEAGAGGRYNSPLHF. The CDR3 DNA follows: TGTGCCAGCAGTGAGGCTGGGGCAGGGGGAAGGTATAATTCACCCCTCCACTTT.

The CDR3 sequence is CASSRTGGTGELFF. CDR3 in DNA: TGTGCCAGCAGCCGGACAGGGGGCACCGGGGAGCTGTTTTTT. The chain links TRBV7-3 to TRBJ2-2; 10 nucleotides line up with TRBD1. This CDR3 contains 14 residues. Losses at the gene ends were 5 bases for V and 4 bases for J; bases not matched to a gene: 1. The germline V gene encodes CDR1 SGHTA and CDR2 FQGTGA.

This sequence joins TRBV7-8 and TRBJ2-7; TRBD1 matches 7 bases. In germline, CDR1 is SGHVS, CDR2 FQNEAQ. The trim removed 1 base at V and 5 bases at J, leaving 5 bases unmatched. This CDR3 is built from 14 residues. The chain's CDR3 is CASSLDRGAHEQYF. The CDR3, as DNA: TGTGCCAGCAGCTTAGACAGGGGAGCCCACGAGCAGTACTTC.

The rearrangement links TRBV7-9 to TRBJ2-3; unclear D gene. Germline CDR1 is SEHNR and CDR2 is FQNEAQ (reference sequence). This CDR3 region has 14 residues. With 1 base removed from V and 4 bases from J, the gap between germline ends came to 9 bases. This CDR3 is CASSLDPVPDTQYF. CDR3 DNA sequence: TGTGCCAGCAGCTTAGATCCAGTTCCAGATACGCAGTATTTT.

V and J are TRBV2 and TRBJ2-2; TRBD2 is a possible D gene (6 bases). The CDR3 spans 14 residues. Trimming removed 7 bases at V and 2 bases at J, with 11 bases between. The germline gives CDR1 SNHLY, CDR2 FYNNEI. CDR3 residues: CASIGSGNTGELFF. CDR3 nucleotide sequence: TGTGCCAGCATAGGTAGCGGTAACACCGGGGAGCTGTTTTTT.

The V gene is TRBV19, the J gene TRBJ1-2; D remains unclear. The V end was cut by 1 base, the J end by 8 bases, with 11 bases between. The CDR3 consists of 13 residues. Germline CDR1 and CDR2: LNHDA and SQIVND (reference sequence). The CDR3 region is CASSIGGGGGYTF. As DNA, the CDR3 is TGTGCCAGTAGTATAGGCGGCGGAGGAGGCTACACCTTC.

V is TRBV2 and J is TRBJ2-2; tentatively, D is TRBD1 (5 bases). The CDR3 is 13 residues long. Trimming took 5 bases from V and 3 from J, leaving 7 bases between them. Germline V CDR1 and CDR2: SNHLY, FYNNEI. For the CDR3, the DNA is TGTGCCAGCAGTTGGACATACACCGGGGAGCTGTTTTTT. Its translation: CASSWTYTGELFF.